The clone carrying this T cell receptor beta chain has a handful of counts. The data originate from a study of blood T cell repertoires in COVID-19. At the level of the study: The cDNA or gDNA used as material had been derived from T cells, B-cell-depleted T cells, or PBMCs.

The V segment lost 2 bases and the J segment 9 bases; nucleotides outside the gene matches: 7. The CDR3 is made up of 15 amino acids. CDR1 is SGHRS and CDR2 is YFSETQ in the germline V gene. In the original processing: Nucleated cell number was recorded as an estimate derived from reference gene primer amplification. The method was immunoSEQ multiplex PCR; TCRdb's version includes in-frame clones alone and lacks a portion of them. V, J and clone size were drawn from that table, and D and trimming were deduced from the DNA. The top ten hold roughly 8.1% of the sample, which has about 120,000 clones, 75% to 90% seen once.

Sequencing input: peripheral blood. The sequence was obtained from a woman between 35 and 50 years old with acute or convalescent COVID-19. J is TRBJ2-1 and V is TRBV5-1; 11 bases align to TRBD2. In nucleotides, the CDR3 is TGCGCCAGCAGCTTACTAGCGGGGGATGGGGCTGAGCAGTTCTTC. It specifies CASSLLAGDGAEQFF.